These 2 T cell receptor beta chains came from one sample sequenced in a study of cytomegalovirus exposure and HLA in healthy donors. 13 Jbeta primers and 60 Vbeta primers were used for the PCR. Here immunoSEQ multiplex PCR was the method, and the copy in TCRdb shows in-frame clones only, minus some. This sample has some 190,000 clones; around 90% occur once, and the top ten carry approximately 0.98%. The material sequenced was PBMCs. The receptors here all came from a boy aged 2 to 10 in good health and CMV-seronegative.

The V gene is TRBV5-1, the J gene TRBJ2-1; TRBD2 is a possible D gene (5 bases). The ends were cut back, 3 bases at V and 1 base at J, with 11 bases in the middle. This CDR3 is 15 amino acids long. CDR1 SGHRS and CDR2 YFSETQ come from the germline V gene. In DNA form, the CDR3 reads TGCGCCAGCAGCTCGAGAGGGAGTTCCTACAATGAGCAGTTCTTC. It yields the protein CASSSRGSSYNEQFF.

The chain uses TRBV10-1 and TRBJ2-2; D unresolved. V dropped 2 bases and J dropped 1 base, with 2 bases sitting between them. CDR1 and CDR2 from the germline V gene are WNHNN and SYGVQD (reference sequence). This CDR3 is 13 amino acids long. The CDR3: CASSEQNTGELFF. The CDR3 DNA sequence: TGCGCCAGCAGTGAGCAGAACACCGGGGAGCTGTTTTTT.